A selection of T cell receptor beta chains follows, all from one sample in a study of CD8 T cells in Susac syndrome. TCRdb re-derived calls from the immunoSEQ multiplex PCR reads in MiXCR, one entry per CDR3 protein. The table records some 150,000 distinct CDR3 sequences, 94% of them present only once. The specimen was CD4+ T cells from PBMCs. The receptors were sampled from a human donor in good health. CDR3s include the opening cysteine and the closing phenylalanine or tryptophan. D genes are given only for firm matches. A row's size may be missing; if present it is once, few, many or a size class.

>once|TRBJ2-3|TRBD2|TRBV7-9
TGTGCCAGCAGCTTAAGGCTAGCGGGAAGAAGCACAGATACGCAGTATTTT
CASSLRLAGRSTDTQYF
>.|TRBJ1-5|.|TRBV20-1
TGCAGTGCTAGGGCCCCCGGAAATCAGCCCCAGCATTTT
CSARAPGNQPQHF
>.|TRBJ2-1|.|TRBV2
TGTGCCAGCAGTGAGTTAGCGGCCTCTGTTTTCTTC
CASSELAASVFF
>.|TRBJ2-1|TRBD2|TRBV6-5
TGTGCCAGCAGTTACTCGATAGGACTAGCGGATAGGAGCTCCTACAATGAGCAGTTCTTC
CASSYSIGLADRSSYNEQFF
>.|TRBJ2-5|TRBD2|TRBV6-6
TGTGCCAGCAGGGAACCGGGACTACAGGAGACCCAGTACTTC
CASREPGLQETQYF
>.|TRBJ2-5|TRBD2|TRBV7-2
TGTGCCAGCAGCTTAGCGAGAGCGGGAGGGTGGGAGACCCAGTACTTC
CASSLARAGGWETQYF
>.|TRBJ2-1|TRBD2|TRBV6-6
TGTGCCAGCAGTAGACTAGCGGGAGCATCCTACAATGAGCAGTTCTTC
CASSRLAGASYNEQFF
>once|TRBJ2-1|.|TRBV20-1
TGCAGTGCTCTGTGGACGGGGAGATACAATGAGCAGTTCTTC
CSALWTGRYNEQFF
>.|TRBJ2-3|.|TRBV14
TGTGCCAGCAGCCAATTAAAGAAGGGTTCCACAGATACGCAGTATTTT
CASSQLKKGSTDTQYF
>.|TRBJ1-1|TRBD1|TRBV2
TGTGCCAGCAGGTACCACCGGGACAGGGGAGGAGGAACCACTGAAGCTTTCTTT
CASRYHRDRGGGTTEAFF
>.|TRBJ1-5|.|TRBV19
TGTGCCAGTAGTAGAACAGGGAATGGGGGCAATCAGCCCCAGCATTTT
CASSRTGNGGNQPQHF
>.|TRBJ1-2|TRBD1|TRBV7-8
TGTGCCAGCACCGCAGGGGGCTTCGGCTATGGCTACACCTTC
CASTAGGFGYGYTF
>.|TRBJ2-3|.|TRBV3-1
TGTGCCAGCAGGGGGGCCTGGGATACGCAGTATTTT
CASRGAWDTQYF
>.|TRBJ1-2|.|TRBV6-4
TGTGCCAGCAGTCCCGAATACGGACCTAACTATGGCTACACCTTC
CASSPEYGPNYGYTF
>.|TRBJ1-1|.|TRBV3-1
TGTGCCAGCAGCCAAGAGGGACAACTGAACACTGAAGCTTTCTTT
CASSQEGQLNTEAFF
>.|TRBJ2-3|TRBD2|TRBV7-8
TGTGCCAGCAGCTTAGTACCTGGGACTAGCGGGGGGGCTCGGTATTTT
CASSLVPGTSGGARYF
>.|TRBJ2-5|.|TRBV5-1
TGCGCCAGCAGACCCTCAGGGGCGGGGGAGACCCAGTACTTC
CASRPSGAGETQYF
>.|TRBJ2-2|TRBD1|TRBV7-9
TGTGCCAGCAGCAGAGGACAGGGAGTTACCACCGGGGAGCTGTTTTTT
CASSRGQGVTTGELFF
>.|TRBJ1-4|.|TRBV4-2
TGTGCCAGCAGCCAAGTCGAAAAACTGTTTTTT
CASSQVEKLFF
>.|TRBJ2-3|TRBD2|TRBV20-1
TGCAGTGCTCATCAGCGGGGGGGCACAGATACGCAGTATTTT
CSAHQRGGTDTQYF
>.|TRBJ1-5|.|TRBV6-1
TGTGCCAGCAGTGAACAGGGCGGAGGGTCTCAGCCCCAGCATTTT
CASSEQGGGSQPQHF
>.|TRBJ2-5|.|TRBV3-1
TGTGCCAGCAGCCATCTCGGGGCGCAAGAGACCCAGTACTTC
CASSHLGAQETQYF
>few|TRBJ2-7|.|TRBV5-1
TGCGCCAGCAGCTTAAGAACGCAGTACGAGCAGTACTTC
CASSLRTQYEQYF
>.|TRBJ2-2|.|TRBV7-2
TGTGCCAGCAGCTTAAGGGGGACGGGCGGGGAGCTGTTTTTT
CASSLRGTGGELFF
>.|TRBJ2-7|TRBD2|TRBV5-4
TGTGCCAGCAGCTCCCCCCAACTAGCGGGAGGGCCTTACGAGCAGTACTTC
CASSSPQLAGGPYEQYF
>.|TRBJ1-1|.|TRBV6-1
TGTGCCAGCAAAGTCGCTCTTACAGAAGCTTTCTTT
CASKVALTEAFF
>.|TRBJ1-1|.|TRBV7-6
TGTGCCAGCAGCCGAGATTACTTGACTGAAGCTTTCTTT
CASSRDYLTEAFF
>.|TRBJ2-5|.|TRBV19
TGTGCCAGTAGCCCAACCCGACAGGTCCTATTGGAGACCCAGTACTTC
CASSPTRQVLLETQYF
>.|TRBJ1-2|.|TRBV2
TGTGCCAGCAAGAGGGCCGATTTCTCTAACTATGGCTACACCTTC
CASKRADFSNYGYTF
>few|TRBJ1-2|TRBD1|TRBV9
TGTGCCAGCAGCCCTACAGGGGGCTATGGCTACACCTTC
CASSPTGGYGYTF
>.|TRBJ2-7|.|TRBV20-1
TGCAGTGCGCGAGGAGTGGACGAGCAGTACTTC
CSARGVDEQYF
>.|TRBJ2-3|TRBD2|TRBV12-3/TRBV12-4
TGTGCCAGCACGAAACTAGCGGGAGGAAGGGCAGATACGCAGTATTTT
CASTKLAGGRADTQYF
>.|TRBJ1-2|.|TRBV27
.
CASSTSGNGYTF
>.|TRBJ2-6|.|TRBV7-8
TGTGCCAGCAGCTTTGTCGGTACCGGGGCCAACGTCCTGACTTTC
CASSFVGTGANVLTF
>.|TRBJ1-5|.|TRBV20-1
TGCAGTGCTAGGGTTCAGGGTGGCAATCAGCCCCAGCATTTT
CSARVQGGNQPQHF
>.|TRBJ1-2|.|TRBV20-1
TGCAGTGCTACGGGGGGGGTCTATGGCTACACCTTC
CSATGGVYGYTF
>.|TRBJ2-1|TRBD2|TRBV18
TGTGCCAGCTTAACCGGGACTAGCGGGCGAAGCTCCTACAATGAGCAGTTCTTC
CASLTGTSGRSSYNEQFF
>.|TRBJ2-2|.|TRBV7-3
TGTGCCAGCAGCTTCGCCGCAGGAGAGCTGTTTTTT
CASSFAAGELFF
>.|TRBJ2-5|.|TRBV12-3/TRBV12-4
TGTGCCAGCAGTTTGTACTTACAAGAGACCCAGTACTTC
CASSLYLQETQYF
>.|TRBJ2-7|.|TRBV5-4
TGTGCCAGCAGCTTGGGACAGATCTTTTATTCCTACGAGCAGTACTTC
CASSLGQIFYSYEQYF
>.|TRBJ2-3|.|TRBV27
TGTGCCAGCAGTCTGGAGGGACCAACAAGGCCCACAGATACGCAGTATTTT
CASSLEGPTRPTDTQYF
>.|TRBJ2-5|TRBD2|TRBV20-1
TGCAGTGCTAGTTATTCGGCTAGCGGGAGGATCCAGTACTTC
CSASYSASGRIQYF
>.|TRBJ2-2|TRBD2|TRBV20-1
TGCAGTGCTTTAGCGGGAGGGAGCACCGGGGAGCTGTTTTTT
CSALAGGSTGELFF
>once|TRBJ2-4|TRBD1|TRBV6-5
TGTGCCAGCAGTTACTCGGACAGGGGGTTGGCCAAAAACATTCAGTACTTC
CASSYSDRGLAKNIQYF
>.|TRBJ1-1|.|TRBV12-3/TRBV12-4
TGTGCCATCCTGGACGAAACTGAAGCTTTCTTT
CAILDETEAFF
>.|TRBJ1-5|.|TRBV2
TGTGCCAGCAGTCAATATCGGCCCCTAAATCAGCCCCAGCATTTT
CASSQYRPLNQPQHF